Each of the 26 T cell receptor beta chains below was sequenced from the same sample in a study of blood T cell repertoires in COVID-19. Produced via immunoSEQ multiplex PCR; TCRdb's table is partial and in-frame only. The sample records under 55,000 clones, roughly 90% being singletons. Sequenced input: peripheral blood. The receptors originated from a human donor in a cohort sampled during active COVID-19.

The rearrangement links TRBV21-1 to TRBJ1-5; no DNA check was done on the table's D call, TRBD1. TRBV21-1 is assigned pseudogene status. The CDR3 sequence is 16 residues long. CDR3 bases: TGTGCCAGCAGCTCGTTGGACAGGGGAGGAGGGCAGCCCCAGCATTTT. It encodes CASSSLDRGGGQPQHF.

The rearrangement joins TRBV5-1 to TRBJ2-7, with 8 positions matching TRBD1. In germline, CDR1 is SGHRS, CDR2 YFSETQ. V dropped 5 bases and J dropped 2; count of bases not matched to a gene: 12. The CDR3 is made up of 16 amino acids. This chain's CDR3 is CASRLGVTGEAYEQYF. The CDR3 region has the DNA TGCGCCAGCAGACTGGGTGTGACAGGGGAGGCCTACGAGCAGTACTTC.

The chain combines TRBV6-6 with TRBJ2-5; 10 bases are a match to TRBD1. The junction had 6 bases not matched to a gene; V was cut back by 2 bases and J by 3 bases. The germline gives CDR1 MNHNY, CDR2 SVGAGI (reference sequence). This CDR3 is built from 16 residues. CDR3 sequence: CASSYIMTGGEETQYF. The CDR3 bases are TGTGCCAGCAGTTACATCATGACAGGGGGCGAAGAGACCCAGTACTTC.

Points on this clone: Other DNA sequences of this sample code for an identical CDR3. The CDR3 loop reads CASSYTGQGSGYTF. The CDR3, as DNA: TGTGCCAGCAGTTATACGGGACAGGGAAGCGGCTACACCTTC. The chain recombines TRBV6-5 with TRBJ1-2, with TRBD1 matching over 9 bases. Trimming took 3 bases from V and 8 from J; bases not matched to a gene: 7. This CDR3 is 14 amino acids long. CDR1 MNHEY and CDR2 SVGAGI come from the germline V gene.

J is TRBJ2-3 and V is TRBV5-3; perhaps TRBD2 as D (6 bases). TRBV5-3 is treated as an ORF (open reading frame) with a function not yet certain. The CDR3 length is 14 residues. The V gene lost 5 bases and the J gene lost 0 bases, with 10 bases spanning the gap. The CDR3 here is CARSGGGSTDTQYF. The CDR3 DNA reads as TGTGCCAGAAGTGGCGGAGGGAGCACAGATACGCAGTATTTT.

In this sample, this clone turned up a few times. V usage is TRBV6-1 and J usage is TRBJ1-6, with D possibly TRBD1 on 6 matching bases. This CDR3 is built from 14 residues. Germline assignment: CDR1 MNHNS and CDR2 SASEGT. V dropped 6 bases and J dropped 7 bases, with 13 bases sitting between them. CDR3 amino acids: CASRGGAENSPLHF. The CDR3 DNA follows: TGTGCCAGCAGGGGGGGGGCGGAAAATTCACCCCTCCACTTT.

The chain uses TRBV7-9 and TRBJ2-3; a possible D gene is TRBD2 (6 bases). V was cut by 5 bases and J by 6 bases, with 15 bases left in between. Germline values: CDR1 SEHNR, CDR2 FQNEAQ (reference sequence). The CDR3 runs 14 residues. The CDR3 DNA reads TGTGCCAGCAGCGATGACTCACGGGGGGATACGCAGTATTTT. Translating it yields CASSDDSRGDTQYF.

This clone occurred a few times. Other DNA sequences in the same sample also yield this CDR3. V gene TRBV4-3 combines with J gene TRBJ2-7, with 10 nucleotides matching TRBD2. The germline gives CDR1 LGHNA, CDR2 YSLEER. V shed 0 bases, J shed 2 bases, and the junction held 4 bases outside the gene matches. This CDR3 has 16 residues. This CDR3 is CASSQDRLAGAYEQYF. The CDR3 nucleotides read TGCGCCAGCAGCCAAGATCGGCTAGCGGGAGCCTACGAGCAGTACTTC.

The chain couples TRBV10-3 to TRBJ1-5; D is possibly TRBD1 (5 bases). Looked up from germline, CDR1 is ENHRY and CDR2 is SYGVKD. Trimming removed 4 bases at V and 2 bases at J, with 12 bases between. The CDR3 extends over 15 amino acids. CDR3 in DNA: TGTGCCATCAGTGCGATGGGGCTTCGCAATCAGCCCCAGCATTTT. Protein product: CAISAMGLRNQPQHF.

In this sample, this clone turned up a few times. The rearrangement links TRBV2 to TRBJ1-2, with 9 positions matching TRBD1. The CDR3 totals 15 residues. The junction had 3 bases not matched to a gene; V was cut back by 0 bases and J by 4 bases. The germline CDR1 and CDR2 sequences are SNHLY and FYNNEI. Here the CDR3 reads CASSEALQGAYGYTF. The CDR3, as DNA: TGTGCCAGCAGTGAAGCGCTACAGGGGGCCTATGGCTACACCTTC. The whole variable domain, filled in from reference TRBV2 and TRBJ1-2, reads EPEVTQTPSHQVTQMGQEVILRCVPISNHLYFYWYRQILGQKVEFLVSFYNNEISEKSEIFDDQFSVERPDGSNFTLKIRSTKLEDSAMYFCASSEALQGAYGYTFGSGTRLTVV.

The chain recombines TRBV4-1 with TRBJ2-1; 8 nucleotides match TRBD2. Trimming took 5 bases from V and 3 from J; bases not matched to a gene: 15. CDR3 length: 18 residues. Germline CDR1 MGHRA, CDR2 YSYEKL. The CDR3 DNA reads TGCGCCAGCAGCGACTTAGGAACGGGGGGGCGCAGCTACAATGAGCAGTTCTTC. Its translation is CASSDLGTGGRSYNEQFF.

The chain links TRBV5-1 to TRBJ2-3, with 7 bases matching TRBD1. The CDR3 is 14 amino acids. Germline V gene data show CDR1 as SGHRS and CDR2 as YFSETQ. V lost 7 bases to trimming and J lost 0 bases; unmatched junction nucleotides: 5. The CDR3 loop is CASRKGASTDTQYF. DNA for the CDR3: TGCGCCAGCCGGAAGGGGGCGAGCACAGATACGCAGTATTTT.

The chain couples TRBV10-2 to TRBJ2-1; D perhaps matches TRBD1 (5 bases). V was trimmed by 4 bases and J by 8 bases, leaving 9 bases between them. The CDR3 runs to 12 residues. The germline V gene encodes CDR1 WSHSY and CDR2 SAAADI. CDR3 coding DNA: TGCGCCAGCAGTGGGCAGGGCTATGAGCAGTTCTTC. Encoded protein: CASSGQGYEQFF.

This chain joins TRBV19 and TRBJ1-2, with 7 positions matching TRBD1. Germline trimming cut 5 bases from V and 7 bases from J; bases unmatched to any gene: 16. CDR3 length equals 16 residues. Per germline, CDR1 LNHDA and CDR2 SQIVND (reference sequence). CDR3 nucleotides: TGTGCCAGTAGTCGGACTAATACAGGGGAAATCGCTGGCTACACCTTC. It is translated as CASSRTNTGEIAGYTF.

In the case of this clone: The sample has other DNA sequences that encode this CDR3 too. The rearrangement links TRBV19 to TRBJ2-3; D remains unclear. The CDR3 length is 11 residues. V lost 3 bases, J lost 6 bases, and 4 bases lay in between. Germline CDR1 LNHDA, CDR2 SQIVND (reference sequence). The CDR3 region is CASSIADTQYF. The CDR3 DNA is TGTGCCAGTAGTATTGCGGATACGCAGTATTTT.

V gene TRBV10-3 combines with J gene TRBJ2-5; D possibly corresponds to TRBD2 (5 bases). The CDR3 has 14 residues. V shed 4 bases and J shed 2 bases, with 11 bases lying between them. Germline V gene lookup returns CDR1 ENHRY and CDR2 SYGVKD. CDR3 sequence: CAISASGGQETQYF. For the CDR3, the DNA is TGTGCCATCAGTGCGTCGGGCGGGCAAGAGACCCAGTACTTC.

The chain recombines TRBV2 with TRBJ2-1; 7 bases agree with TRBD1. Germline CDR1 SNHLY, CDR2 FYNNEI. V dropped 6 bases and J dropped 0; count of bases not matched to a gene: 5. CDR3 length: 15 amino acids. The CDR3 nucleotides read TGTGCCAGCAGAAAACAGGGGTCCTCCTACAATGAGCAGTTCTTC. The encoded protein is CASRKQGSSYNEQFF. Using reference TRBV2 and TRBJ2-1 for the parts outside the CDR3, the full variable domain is EPEVTQTPSHQVTQMGQEVILRCVPISNHLYFYWYRQILGQKVEFLVSFYNNEISEKSEIFDDQFSVERPDGSNFTLKIRSTKLEDSAMYFCASRKQGSSYNEQFFGPGTRLTVL.

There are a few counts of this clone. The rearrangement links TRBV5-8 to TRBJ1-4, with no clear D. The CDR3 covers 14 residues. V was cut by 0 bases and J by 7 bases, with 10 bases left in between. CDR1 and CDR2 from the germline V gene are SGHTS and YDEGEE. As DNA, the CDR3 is TGTGCCAGCAGCTTGGGCAGAGGCAGTGAAAAACTGTTTTTT. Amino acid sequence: CASSLGRGSEKLFF.

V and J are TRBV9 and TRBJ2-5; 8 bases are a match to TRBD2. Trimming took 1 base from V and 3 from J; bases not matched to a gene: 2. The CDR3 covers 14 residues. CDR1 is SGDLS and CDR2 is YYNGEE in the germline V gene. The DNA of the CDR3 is TGTGCCAGCAGCGTATCGGGGGGGAAAGAGACCCAGTACTTC. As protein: CASSVSGGKETQYF.

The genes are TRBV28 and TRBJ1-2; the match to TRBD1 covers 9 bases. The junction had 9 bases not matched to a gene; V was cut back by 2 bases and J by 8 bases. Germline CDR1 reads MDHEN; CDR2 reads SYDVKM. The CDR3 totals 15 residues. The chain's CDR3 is CASSLRGQGRGGYTF. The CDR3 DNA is TGTGCCAGCAGTTTAAGGGGACAGGGAAGAGGAGGCTACACCTTC.

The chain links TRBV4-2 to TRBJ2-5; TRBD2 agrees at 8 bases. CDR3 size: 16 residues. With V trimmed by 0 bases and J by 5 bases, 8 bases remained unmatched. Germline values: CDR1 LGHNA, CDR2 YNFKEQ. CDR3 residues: CASSQDVSSGFETQYF. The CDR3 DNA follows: TGTGCCAGCAGCCAAGATGTGTCTAGCGGGTTCGAGACCCAGTACTTC.

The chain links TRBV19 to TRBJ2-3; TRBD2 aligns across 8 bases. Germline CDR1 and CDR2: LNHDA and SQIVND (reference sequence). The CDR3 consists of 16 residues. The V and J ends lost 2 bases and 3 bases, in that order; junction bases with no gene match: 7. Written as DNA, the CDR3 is TGTGCCAGTAGTATAATAGCGGGATTTGGTACAGATACGCAGTATTTT. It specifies CASSIIAGFGTDTQYF.

This chain's CDR3 is CASSYSWTGADTQYF. In DNA, the CDR3 is TGTGCCAGCAGTTACTCGTGGACAGGGGCAGATACGCAGTATTTT. The rearrangement joins TRBV6-5 to TRBJ2-3; 9 nucleotides agree with TRBD1. Germline V gene lookup returns CDR1 MNHEY and CDR2 SVGAGI. The CDR3 contains 15 residues. Trimming at V came to 0 bases and at J to 4 bases, leaving 2 bases not matched to a gene.

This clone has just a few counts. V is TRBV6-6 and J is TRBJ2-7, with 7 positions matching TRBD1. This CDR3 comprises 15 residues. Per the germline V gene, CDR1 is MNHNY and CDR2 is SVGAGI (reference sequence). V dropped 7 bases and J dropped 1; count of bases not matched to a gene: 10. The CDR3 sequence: CASTFSLDRSYEQYF. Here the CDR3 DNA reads TGTGCCAGCACCTTTTCGCTGGACAGGTCCTACGAGCAGTACTTC.

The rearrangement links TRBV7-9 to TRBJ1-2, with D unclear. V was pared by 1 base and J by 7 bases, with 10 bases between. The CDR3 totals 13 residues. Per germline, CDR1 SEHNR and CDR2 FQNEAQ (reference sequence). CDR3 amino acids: CASSLEATVGYTF. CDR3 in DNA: TGTGCCAGCAGCTTAGAAGCAACAGTTGGCTACACCTTC.

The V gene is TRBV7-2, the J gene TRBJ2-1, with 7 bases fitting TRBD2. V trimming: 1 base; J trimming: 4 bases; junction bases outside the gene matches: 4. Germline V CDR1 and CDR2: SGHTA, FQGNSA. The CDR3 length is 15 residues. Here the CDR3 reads CASSLVPSGYNEQFF. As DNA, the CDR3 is TGTGCCAGCAGCTTAGTCCCTAGCGGATACAATGAGCAGTTCTTC.